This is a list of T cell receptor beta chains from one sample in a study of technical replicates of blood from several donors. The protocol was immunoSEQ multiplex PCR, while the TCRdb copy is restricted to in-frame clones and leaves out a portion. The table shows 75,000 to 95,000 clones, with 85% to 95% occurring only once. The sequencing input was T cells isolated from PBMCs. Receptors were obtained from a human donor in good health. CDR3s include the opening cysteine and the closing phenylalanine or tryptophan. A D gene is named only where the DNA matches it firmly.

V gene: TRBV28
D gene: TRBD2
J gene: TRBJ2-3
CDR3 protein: CASSPPSGRGSDTQYF

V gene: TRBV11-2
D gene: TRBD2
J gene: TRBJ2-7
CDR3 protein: CASSSHMTSGGLSYEQYF

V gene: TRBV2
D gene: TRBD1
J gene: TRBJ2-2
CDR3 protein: CASSRDSQNLNTGELFF

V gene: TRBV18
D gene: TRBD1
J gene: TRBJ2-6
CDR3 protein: CASSPRTKTGGVGSSGANVLTF

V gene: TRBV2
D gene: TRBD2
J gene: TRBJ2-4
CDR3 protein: CASSALIAGGRLKNIQYF

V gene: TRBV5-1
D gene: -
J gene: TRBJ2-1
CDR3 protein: CASSLGQQQFF

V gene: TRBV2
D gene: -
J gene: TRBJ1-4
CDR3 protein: CASSETQGLIEKLFF

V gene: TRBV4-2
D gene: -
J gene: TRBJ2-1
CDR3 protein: CASSQDPGLEGPYNEQFF

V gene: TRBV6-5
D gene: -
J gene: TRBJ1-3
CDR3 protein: CASRGQGNTIYF

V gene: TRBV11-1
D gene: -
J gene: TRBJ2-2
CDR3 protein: CASSSPTENTGELFF

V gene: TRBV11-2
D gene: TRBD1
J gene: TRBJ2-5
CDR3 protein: CASSRDRAETQYF

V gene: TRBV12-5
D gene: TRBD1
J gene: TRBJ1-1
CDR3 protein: CASGLFRQGLLRNTEAFF

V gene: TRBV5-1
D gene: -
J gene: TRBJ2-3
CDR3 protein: CASSYERTDTQYF

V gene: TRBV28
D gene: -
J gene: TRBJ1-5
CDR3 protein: CASRRPGLWHF

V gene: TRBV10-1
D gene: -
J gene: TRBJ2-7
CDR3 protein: CASSDWDFYEQYF

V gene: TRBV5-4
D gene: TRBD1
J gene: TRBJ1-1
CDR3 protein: CASSSAGTGEAFF

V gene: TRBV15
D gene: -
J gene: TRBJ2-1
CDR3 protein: CATSRERQNNEQFF

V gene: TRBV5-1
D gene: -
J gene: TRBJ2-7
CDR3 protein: CASRTDTGSSYEQYF

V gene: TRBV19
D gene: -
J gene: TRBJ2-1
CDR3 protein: CASSAEGVRREQFF

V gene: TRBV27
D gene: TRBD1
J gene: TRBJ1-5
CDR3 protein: CASSYGQGSNQPQHF

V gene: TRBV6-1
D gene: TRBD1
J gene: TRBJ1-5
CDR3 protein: CASSEFIRGRNQPQHF

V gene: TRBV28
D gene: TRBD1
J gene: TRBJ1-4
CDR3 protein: CASSRQGVEKLFF

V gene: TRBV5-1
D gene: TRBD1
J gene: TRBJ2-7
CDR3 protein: CASSLRGQYYEQYF

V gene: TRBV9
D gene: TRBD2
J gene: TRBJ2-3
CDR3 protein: CASSASSGGWDTQYF

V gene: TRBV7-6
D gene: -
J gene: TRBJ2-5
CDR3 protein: CASSLAWRTQETQYF

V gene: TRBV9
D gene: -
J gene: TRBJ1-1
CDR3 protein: CASSPRQTSEAFF

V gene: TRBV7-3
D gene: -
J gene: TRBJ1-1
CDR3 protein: CASSPPLGGTEAFF

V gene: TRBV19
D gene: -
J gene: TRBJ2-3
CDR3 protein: CASSTRQQSTDTQYF

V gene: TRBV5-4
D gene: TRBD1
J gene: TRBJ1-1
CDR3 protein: CASSSTGTVTHEAFF

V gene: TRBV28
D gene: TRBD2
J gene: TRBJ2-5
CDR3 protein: CASRERTSGHTIRSDQETQYF

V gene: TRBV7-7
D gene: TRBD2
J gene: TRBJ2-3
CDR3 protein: CASSPRGSGATQYF

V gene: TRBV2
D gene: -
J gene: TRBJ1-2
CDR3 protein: CASSVINYGYTF

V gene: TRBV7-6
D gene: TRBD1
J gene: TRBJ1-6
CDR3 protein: CASSLRQGSYNSPLHF

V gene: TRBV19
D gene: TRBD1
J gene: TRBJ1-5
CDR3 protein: CASCGTGNNQPQHF

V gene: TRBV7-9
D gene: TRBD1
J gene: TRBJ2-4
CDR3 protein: CASSGSRDSSWNIQYF